This T cell receptor (beta chain) came from a study of cytomegalovirus exposure and HLA in healthy donors. Regarding this clone: Its antigen is still unknown.

The PCR made use of 60 Vbeta and 13 Jbeta primers. The data were produced by immunoSEQ multiplex PCR, yet TCRdb's version contains in-frame clones alone and is incomplete. The sample has under 200,000 clones; approximately 12% are singletons. V was clipped by 0 bases and J by 10 bases; unmatched bases: 3. The germline V gene encodes CDR1 GTSNPN and CDR2 SVGIG (reference sequence). This CDR3 comprises 12 residues. Broader study findings: Many donors carried some public TCRs, although rarity characterized most TCR sequences. Certain indistinguishable V segments, among them TRBV6-2 and TRBV6-3, were excluded. In a later analysis, a genetic analysis reported fewer productive-TCR N-insertions in an Asian-associated ancestry cluster than the cohort average. The authors later found most CMV-associated TCR beta chains appeared HLA-restricted.

Material for sequencing was PBMCs. The chain links TRBV30 to TRBJ2-1; 7 bases are a match to TRBD2. The receptor comes from a man in his fifties in good health and CMV-seropositive. The CDR3 loop is CAWSVGGGEQFF. CDR3 DNA sequence: TGTGCCTGGAGTGTGGGGGGGGGAGAGCAGTTCTTC.